This T cell receptor beta chain was captured by sequencing in a study of T cell repertoires in cytomegalovirus infection. Study context: TCR beta signatures that were public indicated CMV infection and matching HLA type. Findings of the study overall: Adding up the frequency of public TCR beta families identified people who carried CMV plus the relevant HLA. HLA-C-restricted CMV-specific TCR beta clonotypes prevailed in the ex vivo response.

The CDR3 extends over 14 amino acids. Per the germline V gene, CDR1 is SGHTA and CDR2 is FQGNSA. J was trimmed by 5 bases and V by 4 bases; bases with no gene match: 2. This clonotype came up many times. Its target is not known. TCRdb called the reads again in MiXCR, with one record for every CDR3 protein. The sample lists 100,000 to 150,000 distinct CDR3 sequences; 7.5% to 9% were seen once. The material sequenced was PBMCs. The receptor comes from a human donor in good health (CMV status not recorded). Some clones in this sample may be carry-over from other donors' samples. The chain employs TRBV7-2 and TRBJ1-5; 10 positions agree with TRBD1. The CDR3 loop is CASSSGQGDQPQHF. In nucleotides, the CDR3 is TGTGCCAGCAGCTCAGGACAGGGGGATCAGCCCCAGCATTTT.